This T cell receptor (beta chain) comes out of a study of blood T cell repertoires in COVID-19. Study in general: COVID-19 samples from acute and convalescent phases originated in the United States, Italy and Spain. The analysed material was cDNA or gDNA that came from T cells, B-cell-depleted T cells, or PBMCs.

Original data processing: Estimated nucleated cell counts came from reference gene primer amplification. Sequencing used immunoSEQ multiplex PCR; TCRdb keeps in-frame clones, though not all of them. The V and J calls and clone size were taken over from that table, and D and trimming were inferred from the DNA. The sample includes roughly 200,000 clones, 70% to 80% seen only once; the top ten take around 7.9%. This clone came up once. The sequenced sample was peripheral blood. The receptor was isolated from a woman aged 45-59 years with active or convalescent COVID-19.

Here the CDR3 reads CASSEQLQGNTEAFF. CDR3 sequence (DNA): TGTGCCAGCAGTGAGCAACTACAGGGGAACACTGAAGCTTTCTTT. The chain uses TRBV6-1 and TRBJ1-1, with D maybe TRBD1 (6 bases). This CDR3 region has 15 residues. The V gene lost 3 bases and the J gene lost 1 base, with 12 bases spanning the gap. Germline CDR1 and CDR2: MNHNS and SASEGT.